Each of the 26 T cell receptor beta chains below was sequenced from the same sample in a study of T cells after yellow fever vaccination. Using its own MiXCR run on the 5' RACE reads, TCRdb lists one record per CDR3 protein. Of about 360,000 distinct CDR3 sequences listed, 6.2% were seen once; the top ten hold approximately 15%. The source was PBMCs, collected 5 days after the yellow fever booster vaccination. The receptors come from a man aged 25-45 years who received the YFV17D yellow fever vaccine.

This clonotype was recorded at least ten times. The chain employs TRBV11-2 and TRBJ2-3; D is possibly TRBD2 (5 bases). V lost 0 bases and J 8 bases, leaving 12 bases between the germline ends. The CDR3 is 14 residues long. The germline gives CDR1 SGHAT, CDR2 FQNNGV. As DNA, the CDR3 is TGTGCCAGCAGCTTAGATCGGGATCGGGGTACGCAGTATTTT. It yields the protein CASSLDRDRGTQYF.

In this sample, this clonotype turned up a few times. The chain couples TRBV20-1 to TRBJ2-3; 9 nucleotides align to TRBD2. The CDR3 has 13 residues. Per the germline V gene, CDR1 is DFQATT and CDR2 is SNEGSKA (reference sequence). J lost 6 bases, V lost 2 bases, and 3 bases had no gene match. CDR3 DNA sequence: TGCAGTGCTAGACTAGCGGGATCGGATACGCAGTATTTT. It is translated as CSARLAGSDTQYF.

This clonotype was detected ten times or more. The J gene is TRBJ2-1, the V gene TRBV6-5; TRBD2 matches 11 bases. This CDR3 is built from 18 residues. CDR1 is MNHEY and CDR2 is SVGAGI in the germline V gene. The V and J ends lost 2 bases and 1 base, in that order; junction bases with no gene match: 7. The CDR3 DNA reads TGTGCCAGCAGTTACCTTGGACTAGCGGGTTGGTCCTACAATGAGCAGTTCTTC. Translation: CASSYLGLAGWSYNEQFF.

This clonotype showed up many times. The V gene is TRBV14, the J gene TRBJ2-1; 11 nucleotides line up with TRBD2. The V gene end was trimmed by 4 bases and the J gene end by 5 bases; junction bases not matched to a gene: 4. The CDR3 totals 15 residues. In germline, CDR1 is SGHDN, CDR2 FVKESK. CDR3 sequence reads: CASSPGTSGHNEQFF. The CDR3 DNA is TGTGCCAGCAGCCCCGGGACTAGCGGCCACAATGAGCAGTTCTTC.

V usage is TRBV4-2 and J usage is TRBJ2-2; D is ambiguous. The germline V and J ends were trimmed by 4 bases and 6 bases, with 15 bases remaining between them. Germline CDR1 reads LGHNA; CDR2 reads YNFKEQ. This CDR3 is built from 15 residues. The CDR3 DNA sequence: TGTGCCAGCAGCCGACTGCTATCCGAGCCCGGGGAGCTGTTTTTT. Residues: CASSRLLSEPGELFF.

This clonotype was recorded at least ten times. This chain joins TRBV7-2 and TRBJ2-7, with 11 bases that match TRBD2. The J segment lost 5 bases and the V segment lost 6 bases, leaving 6 bases of the junction unmatched. The CDR3 spans 14 residues. Germline lookup yields CDR1 SGHTA and CDR2 FQGNSA. The CDR3 coding sequence is TGTGCCAGCAGAGTAGCGGGAGGGCGGAACGAGCAGTACTTC. Its translation is CASRVAGGRNEQYF.

The table lists this clonotype with many counts. This chain joins TRBV25-1 and TRBJ2-3, with D hard to call. V lost 4 bases and J lost 4, with 18 bases in between. This CDR3 region has 16 residues. Per the germline V gene, CDR1 is MGHDK and CDR2 is SYGVNS. The CDR3: CASSAHQQGVPDTQYF. CDR3 coding DNA: TGTGCCAGCAGTGCTCATCAGCAAGGCGTACCAGATACGCAGTATTTT.

V gene TRBV20-1 combines with J gene TRBJ2-3, with a tentative D call TRBD2 (6 bases). This CDR3 contains 15 residues. Germline V gene sequence: CDR1 DFQATT, CDR2 SNEGSKA (reference sequence). V lost 5 bases to trimming and J lost 2 bases, with 17 bases between them. The CDR3 DNA is TGCAGTGCTCCTAGGTCACTAGCCCCCACAGATACGCAGTATTTT. This encodes CSAPRSLAPTDTQYF.

This chain connects TRBV12-3 or TRBV12-4 to TRBJ2-7; maybe TRBD2 (5 bases). The germline V and J ends were trimmed by 3 bases and 5 bases, with 17 bases remaining between them. CDR3 length: 15 residues. The CDR3 loop is CASSLGGAFGNEQYF. As DNA, the CDR3 is TGTGCCAGCAGTTTGGGCGGCGCATTCGGGAACGAGCAGTACTTC.

A few counts support this clonotype. The genes are TRBV19 and TRBJ2-1; D might be TRBD2 (5 bases). The V gene lost 4 bases and the J gene lost 0 bases, with 10 bases spanning the gap. This CDR3 is built from 15 residues. The germline CDR1 and CDR2 sequences are LNHDA and SQIVND (reference sequence). Here the CDR3 reads CASSRSGDSYNEQFF. For the CDR3, the DNA is TGTGCCAGTAGTAGGTCCGGGGACTCCTACAATGAGCAGTTCTTC.

The sample holds many counts of this clonotype. The V gene is TRBV12-3 or TRBV12-4, the J gene TRBJ2-1, with unresolved D. Trimming pared 2 bases from V and 5 bases from J, leaving 10 bases between. This CDR3 spans 14 amino acids. The CDR3 bases are TGTGCCAGCAGTTTAAATTGGCAAGACAATGAGCAGTTCTTC. Translation: CASSLNWQDNEQFF.

This clonotype was seen only a few times. This chain uses TRBV7-9 with TRBJ2-2, with TRBD2 matching 10 bases. CDR3 size: 17 residues. Unmatched junction bases numbered 7, after V lost 2 bases and J lost 4 bases. CDR1 is SEHNR, CDR2 FQNEAQ, per germline (reference sequence). The CDR3 sequence: CASSLITSGIITGELFF. CDR3 coding DNA: TGTGCCAGCAGCTTAATCACTAGCGGGATAATCACCGGGGAGCTGTTTTTT.

The V gene is TRBV14, the J gene TRBJ2-1; 9 positions agree with TRBD2. CDR3 length: 19 amino acids. The junction had 15 bases not matched to a gene; V was cut back by 0 bases and J by 6 bases. CDR1 is SGHDN and CDR2 is FVKESK in the germline V gene. CDR3: CASSQDLGLAGYRRNEQFF. The CDR3 DNA sequence: TGTGCCAGCAGCCAAGATCTAGGGCTAGCGGGATATCGCCGCAATGAGCAGTTCTTC.

This clonotype turned up a few times. J is TRBJ2-7 and V is TRBV6-1; D is unresolved. The CDR3 has 13 residues. Germline CDR1 is MNHNS and CDR2 is SASEGT. Trimming left V 5 bases short and J 1 base short, with 9 bases between. The DNA for the CDR3 is TGTGCCAGCAGTCCCGACGGTTCCTACGAGCAGTACTTC. Translation: CASSPDGSYEQYF.

The chain links TRBV6-1 to TRBJ2-7; D is tentatively TRBD1 or TRBD2 (6 bases each). V shed 6 bases and J shed 2 bases, with 11 bases lying between them. Looked up from germline, CDR1 is MNHNS and CDR2 is SASEGT. CDR3 length: 13 residues. CDR3: CASSQGGTYEQYF. CDR3 in DNA: TGTGCCAGCAGCCAAGGGGGGACCTACGAGCAGTACTTC.

This clonotype was counted a few times. The J gene is TRBJ2-5, the V gene TRBV2; no clear D gene. Trimming took 5 bases from V and 2 from J, leaving 9 bases between them. There are 13 residues in the CDR3. Germline-derived CDR1 and CDR2 are SNHLY and FYNNEI. DNA for the CDR3: TGTGCCAGCAGTCCCGACTTTCAAGAGACCCAGTACTTC. It codes for CASSPDFQETQYF.

This clonotype was detected ten times or more. V and J are TRBV30 and TRBJ2-2; a weak D match, TRBD1 (5 bases). The germline gives CDR1 GTSNPN, CDR2 SVGIG (reference sequence). Between the trimmed V and J ends, which lost 4 bases and 4 bases, there was a span of 13 bases. The CDR3 consists of 14 residues. The CDR3 here is CAWTLGQATGELFF. In DNA, the CDR3 is TGTGCCTGGACTCTAGGACAAGCCACCGGGGAGCTGTTTTTT.

This clonotype was seen a handful of times. The chain couples TRBV5-1 to TRBJ2-7, with D hard to call. The CDR3 length is 14 residues. Between the trimmed V and J ends, which lost 0 bases and 4 bases, there was a span of 11 bases. CDR1 SGHRS and CDR2 YFSETQ come from the germline V gene. The CDR3, as DNA: TGCGCCAGCAGCTTGGTGGTGGGAAATTACGAGCAGTACTTC. Amino acid sequence: CASSLVVGNYEQYF.

The rearrangement links TRBV29-1 to TRBJ2-7; D may be TRBD1 (6 bases). Trimming removed 6 bases from V and 6 bases from J, with 12 bases in between. CDR1 SQVTM and CDR2 ANQGSEA come from the germline V gene. The CDR3 extends over 11 amino acids. The CDR3 DNA sequence: TGCAGCGTCGCCACAGGGCGCGAGCAGTACTTC. As protein: CSVATGREQYF.

This clonotype came up a few times. This chain connects TRBV29-1 to TRBJ2-1, with D possibly TRBD2 on 5 matching bases. The CDR3 extends over 15 amino acids. Between the trimmed V and J ends, which lost 0 bases and 2 bases, there was a span of 11 bases. Per the germline V gene, CDR1 is SQVTM and CDR2 is ANQGSEA. This CDR3 reads CSVEDRRVTYNEQFF. The DNA for the CDR3 is TGCAGCGTTGAAGATCGGCGGGTTACCTACAATGAGCAGTTCTTC.

With respect to this clonotype: A much larger clone sits a single nucleotide away, making a read error possible. The chain joins TRBV20-1 to TRBJ1-5; D ambiguous. CDR1 is DFQATT and CDR2 is SNEGSKA in the germline V gene (reference sequence). The CDR3 runs 17 residues. This chain's CDR3 is CCARDMEGGWSNQPQHF. The CDR3 DNA sequence: TGCTGTGCTAGAGATATGGAGGGCGGGTGGAGCAATCAGCCCCAGCATTTT.

This clonotype was counted many times. The rearrangement uses TRBV7-2 and TRBJ2-3, with D tentatively TRBD2 (6 bases). The germline gives CDR1 SGHTA, CDR2 FQGNSA. V lost 5 bases and J lost 3, with 12 bases in between. This CDR3 region has 14 residues. Written as DNA, the CDR3 is TGTGCCAGCAGCCGAGACAGCGGGACAGATACGCAGTATTTT. Protein: CASSRDSGTDTQYF.

This clonotype was seen a handful of times. The chain employs TRBV24-1 and TRBJ2-7; no definite D call. Germline loops: CDR1 KGHDR, CDR2 SFDVKD. The V end was cut by 3 bases, the J end by 6 bases, with 17 bases between. The CDR3 covers 15 residues. This chain's CDR3 is CATSDPRALVGEQYF. CDR3 nucleotides: TGTGCCACCAGTGATCCCCGGGCCTTGGTAGGCGAGCAGTACTTC.

There are many counts of this clonotype. V usage is TRBV5-1 and J usage is TRBJ2-7; D is undetermined. CDR1 and CDR2 from the germline V gene are SGHRS and YFSETQ. There are 13 residues in the CDR3. Deletions cut 2 bases from V and 0 bases from J, with 6 bases between. The CDR3 DNA reads TGCGCCAGCAGCTTTGACACCTCCTACGAGCAGTACTTC. Its translation: CASSFDTSYEQYF. Filled out from reference TRBV5-1 and TRBJ2-7, the complete variable domain reads KAGVTQTPRYLIKTRGQQVTLSCSPISGHRSVSWYQQTPGQGLQFLFEYFSETQRNKGNFPGRFSGRQFSNSRSEMNVSTLELGDSALYLCASSFDTSYEQYFGPGTRLTVT.

This clonotype was detected many times. This chain joins TRBV5-5 and TRBJ2-5; TRBD1 aligns across 7 bases. This CDR3 spans 14 amino acids. Trimming at V came to 0 bases and at J to 5 bases, leaving 4 bases not matched to a gene. Germline loops: CDR1 SGHKS, CDR2 YYEKEE (reference sequence). CDR3 amino acids: CASSLDRGRETQYF. As DNA, the CDR3 is TGTGCCAGCAGCTTGGACAGGGGTAGGGAGACCCAGTACTTC.

This clonotype was seen repeatedly, ten times or more. The chain joins TRBV7-6 to TRBJ2-1; 7 positions match TRBD2. CDR1 and CDR2 from the germline V gene are SGHVS and FNYEAQ. Trimming cost V 8 bases and J 0 bases; bases outside gene matches: 7. The CDR3 is 15 residues long. The CDR3 region is CASQPRGSSYNEQFF. The CDR3 region has the DNA TGTGCCAGCCAACCACGCGGGAGCTCCTACAATGAGCAGTTCTTC.